Below, 6 T cell receptor beta chains from the same sample are listed, as sequenced in a study of identical twins (dated by TCRdb to about 2016). The library relied on 5' RACE. The instrument was an Illumina HiSeq 2000. Starting from the raw public reads, TCRdb applied fastp trimming at Q25, assembled clones with MiXCR and retained in-frame beta chains. Each record represents a unique CDR3 protein, reported with the most common genes and DNA among its rows. The sample has over 550,000 distinct CDR3 sequences on record, roughly 6.6% of them singletons. The ten biggest clones cover less than 2% of the sample. The data were also submitted as part of a second study, on yellow fever vaccine responses in identical twins.

The sample taken for sequencing was PBMCs. The receptors were gathered from a woman under 30 in good health.

V usage is TRBV7-6 and J usage is TRBJ2-3; D gene ambiguous. Germline V gene sequence: CDR1 SGHVS, CDR2 FNYEAQ. The CDR3 has 16 residues. Between the trimmed V and J ends, which lost 6 bases and 5 bases, there was a span of 21 bases. CDR3 protein: CASSQAKSGRIDTQYF. Written as DNA, the CDR3 is TGTGCCAGCAGTCAGGCAAAATCTGGTAGAATAGATACGCAGTATTTT.

This clonotype appeared a few times. The CDR3: CAISESAGAYNEQFF. As DNA, the CDR3 is TGTGCCATCAGTGAGTCGGCGGGAGCCTACAATGAGCAGTTCTTC. The V call is TRBV10-3, the J call TRBJ2-1; 7 bases match TRBD2. The CDR3 sequence is 15 residues long. V lost 0 bases and J lost 2; bases outside the gene matches: 1. From germline, CDR1 is ENHRY and CDR2 SYGVKD.

This clonotype has ten or more counts. This chain links TRBV6-1 with TRBJ2-1; 8 nucleotides match TRBD2. Germline lookup yields CDR1 MNHNS and CDR2 SASEGT. V trimming: 6 bases; J trimming: 1 base; junction bases outside the gene matches: 11. The CDR3 length is 17 residues. The CDR3 DNA is TGTGCCAGCAGCCCTATAAGCGGGAGTAATTCCTACAATGAGCAGTTCTTC. The encoded protein is CASSPISGSNSYNEQFF.

This clonotype was counted ten times or more. The chain has TRBV24-1 and TRBJ2-7; D not certain. Germline CDR1 and CDR2: KGHDR and SFDVKD. V gave up 3 bases and J gave up 2 bases, with 10 bases separating them. The CDR3 runs to 14 residues. The CDR3 DNA sequence: TGTGCCACCAGTGATATTGTGACTCCCTACGAGCAGTACTTC. Protein sequence: CATSDIVTPYEQYF.

This clonotype was observed at least ten times. This rearrangement joins TRBV7-6 to TRBJ2-1, with 8 bases lining up with TRBD2. The CDR3 is 15 amino acids. Losses at the gene ends were 4 bases for V and 2 bases for J; bases not matched to a gene: 4. Germline lookup yields CDR1 SGHVS and CDR2 FNYEAQ. The DNA of the CDR3 is TGTGCCAGCAGCTCCGGGACTAGAGCCTACAATGAGCAGTTCTTC. It translates to CASSSGTRAYNEQFF.

This chain joins TRBV7-9 and TRBJ1-6; D gene ambiguous. The CDR3 spans 14 residues. In germline, CDR1 is SEHNR, CDR2 FQNEAQ (reference sequence). Between the trimmed V and J ends, which lost 5 bases and 9 bases, there was a span of 14 bases. In DNA, the CDR3 is TGTGCCAGCAGCCTCGCCGGTGAATTTTCACCCCTCCACTTT. Amino acid sequence: CASSLAGEFSPLHF.